Listed below are T cell receptor beta chains from one sample, sequenced in a study of regulatory T cells in long-lasting Graves disease. TCRdb independently ran MiXCR on the multiplex PCR reads; one entry per CDR3 protein. The sample carries fewer than 600,000 distinct CDR3 sequences, less than 25% recorded once. Sequenced here: peripheral blood mononuclear cells (PBMCs), sampled when the disease was refractory, from a patient treated with antithyroid drugs. These receptors were taken from a female donor with Graves disease. CDR3s include the opening cysteine and the closing phenylalanine or tryptophan. The order of the fields is J gene, V gene, clone size, D gene, CDR3 DNA, CDR3 protein. D genes are given only for firm matches. Only part of the rows carry a size: once, few, many, or a class if the clone is expanded.

TRBJ2-7 TRBV6-1 few NA TGTGCCAGCCAATCCAATCCGGGACAAAGCTACGAGCAGTACTTC CASQSNPGQSYEQYF
TRBJ1-2 TRBV9 many NA TGTGCCAGCAGCGTAGTGGACAGAAATGCCTACACCTTC CASSVVDRNAYTF
TRBJ1-1 TRBV6-1 few NA TGTGCCAGCAGTACCAGGATTTTGAACACTGAAGCTTTCTTT CASSTRILNTEAFF
TRBJ2-2 TRBV6-2/TRBV6-3 many NA TGTGCCAGCAGTTACTCGATGCCATTTACGGGGGTGGGCGGGGAGCTGTTTTTT CASSYSMPFTGVGGELFF
TRBJ2-5 TRBV7-2 many NA TGTGCCAGCAGCTCGAGTGTCCAAGAGACCCAGTACTTC CASSSSVQETQYF
TRBJ1-5 TRBV5-6 many NA TGTGCCAGCAGCTTGACCCCTGGGCAGCCCCAGCATTTT CASSLTPGQPQHF
TRBJ1-1 TRBV14 few TRBD1 TGTGCCAGCAGCCGGGACAGAAGTTCCGTGGCTTTCTTT CASSRDRSSVAFF
TRBJ1-1 TRBV11-3 NA NA TGTGCCAGCAGCTTCGCAGCCTGGGACACTGAAGCTTTCTTT CASSFAAWDTEAFF
TRBJ1-2 TRBV4-2 NA NA TGTGCCAGCAGCCAAGATAACACCCTTAGCTATGGCTACACCTTC CASSQDNTLSYGYTF
TRBJ2-5 TRBV7-8 many TRBD1 TGTGCCAGCAGCTTAACCGGGACAGGGGAAGAGACCCAGTACTTC CASSLTGTGEETQYF
TRBJ2-1 TRBV28 few TRBD1 TGTGCCAGCAGCCCCCCGGGACAGACCTACAATGAGCAGTTCTTC CASSPPGQTYNEQFF
TRBJ1-5 TRBV20-1 few TRBD1 TGCAGTGCTCATGGACAGGGGGCAATTCAGCCCCAGCATTTT CSAHGQGAIQPQHF